The 19 T cell receptor beta chains below come from one sample, sequenced in a study of T-cell reconstitution after alpha-beta-depleted transplantation in children. A TCRbeta library incorporating unique molecular identifiers was prepared. TCRdb ran MiXCR on the PCR reads and lists one entry per CDR3 protein. The table records 120,000 to 150,000 distinct CDR3 sequences, around 8.8% of them present only once. The sample in question was PBMCs, mostly from graft donor cells, obtained 180 days after TCRalphabeta/CD19-depleted stem cell transplant. These receptor sequences come from a female patient younger than 10 who had a stem cell transplant for congenital amegakaryocytic thrombocytopenia, so the T cells may come from the graft donor.

The chain employs TRBV5-5 and TRBJ2-7; D remains unclear. Germline assignment: CDR1 SGHKS and CDR2 YYEKEE (reference sequence). The CDR3 is made up of 16 amino acids. The V and J ends lost 0 bases and 0 bases respectively, with 13 bases between them. CDR3 DNA: TGTGCCAGCAGCTTGGACACAGCGTTCGCCTCCTACGAGCAGTACTTC. Translating it yields CASSLDTAFASYEQYF.

The chain carries TRBV20-1 and TRBJ1-5; the D gene is possibly TRBD1 (5 bases). The V end lost 5 bases, the J end lost 4 bases, and 9 bases lay between the germline ends. CDR3 length: 12 amino acids. Germline CDR1 and CDR2: DFQATT and SNEGSKA (reference sequence). CDR3 in DNA: TGCAGTGCTCTACGGGGGAATCAGCCCCAGCATTTT. This sequence encodes CSALRGNQPQHF.

The chain uses TRBV3-1 and TRBJ1-5, with D possibly being TRBD1 (5 bases). Per the germline V gene, CDR1 is LGHDT and CDR2 is YNNKEL (reference sequence). The CDR3 loop spans 14 amino acids. Between the trimmed V and J ends, which lost 1 base and 5 bases, there was a span of 9 bases. CDR3 bases: TGTGCCAGCAGCCAAGGGAGCAGGGATCAGCCCCAGCATTTT. It translates to CASSQGSRDQPQHF.

This chain joins TRBV4-2 and TRBJ1-5; D is uncertain. Per the germline V gene, CDR1 is LGHNA and CDR2 is YNFKEQ. V lost 0 bases and J lost 7, with 16 bases in between. This CDR3 has 16 amino acids. The CDR3 nucleotides are TGTGCCAGCAGCCAAGATCCCGCGGTCCTGGGGCAGCCCCAGCATTTT. Its translation: CASSQDPAVLGQPQHF.

This clonotype was detected many times. The junction does not match germline at one end; this may be a read error. The chain carries TRBV10-3 and TRBJ2-3, with TRBD2 matching 9 bases. The length of the CDR3 is 13 residues. Germline loops: CDR1 ENHRY, CDR2 SYGVKD. CDR3 residues: CAINEREEDTQYF. CDR3 sequence (DNA): TGTGCCATCAATGAGCGGGAGGAGGATACGCAGTATTTT.

This clonotype was detected only a few times. The V and J genes are TRBV20-1 and TRBJ1-5; 10 bases are shared with TRBD1. The ends lost 6 bases at V and 5 bases at J; junction bases unmatched: 10. CDR3 length equals 15 residues. Germline values: CDR1 DFQATT, CDR2 SNEGSKA (reference sequence). CDR3 sequence (DNA): TGCAGTGCACCTGGGACAGGGGAAGGCTATCAGCCCCAGCATTTT. This translates into CSAPGTGEGYQPQHF.

The V call is TRBV20-1, the J call TRBJ2-3; unclear D gene. The CDR3 is made up of 20 amino acids. CDR1 and CDR2 (germline): DFQATT, SNEGSKA (reference sequence). The CDR3 protein is CRGQAPGLVAMEPLTDTQYF. In DNA form, the CDR3 reads TGCAGGGGCCAGGCTCCGGGCCTGGTCGCTATGGAGCCCTTAACAGATACGCAGTATTTT.

This clonotype has ten or more counts. V usage is TRBV6-6 and J usage is TRBJ2-3; 8 bases align to TRBD1. The germline gives CDR1 MNHNY, CDR2 SVGAGI (reference sequence). With 6 bases clipped from V and 2 bases from J, the junction kept 10 bases outside the gene matches. The CDR3 loop spans 16 amino acids. CDR3 residues: CASSRGSRGPTDTQYF. The CDR3 region has the DNA TGTGCCAGCAGCAGGGGGTCCAGGGGGCCCACAGATACGCAGTATTTT.

V gene TRBV4-1 combines with J gene TRBJ2-3; no definite D call. Germline values: CDR1 MGHRA, CDR2 YSYEKL. The CDR3 runs to 17 residues. Trimming cost V 4 bases and J 8 bases, with 25 bases left between them. CDR3 DNA sequence: TGCGCCAGCAGCCGGGTCTTTGGCGGTTTGCCCCTGGGTACGCAGTATTTT. This encodes CASSRVFGGLPLGTQYF.

A word on this clonotype: This may be a read error, as it is one base from a much larger clone. V and J are TRBV12-3 or TRBV12-4 and TRBJ2-7; D call uncertain. The CDR3 consists of 14 residues. In DNA, the CDR3 is TGTTCCAGCAGTCCTGGGCAGCGCTCCTACGAGCAGTACTTC. Encoded protein: CSSSPGQRSYEQYF.

This clonotype was found many times. The gene calls are TRBV25-1 and TRBJ2-1, with unresolved D. Germline lookup yields CDR1 MGHDK and CDR2 SYGVNS. Trimming removed 9 bases at V and 8 bases at J, with 14 bases between. The CDR3 sequence is 12 residues long. The CDR3 DNA reads as TGTGCCAGGCCTAGGGTAGATCATGAGCAGTTCTTC. It specifies CARPRVDHEQFF. The full variable domain, its missing parts supplied by reference TRBV25-1 and TRBJ2-1, is EADIYQTPRYLVIGTGKKITLECSQTMGHDKMYWYQQDPGMELHLIHYSYGVNSTEKGDLSSESTVSRIRTEHFPLTLESARPSHTSQYLCARPRVDHEQFFGPGTRLTVL.

This clonotype appeared many times. Its ends do not fully match the called genes, so a read error is possible. The chain joins TRBV5-6 to TRBJ2-2; TRBD2 is a possible D gene (6 bases). Germline V CDR1 and CDR2: SGHDT, YYEEEE. CDR3 length: 14 amino acids. This chain's CDR3 is CASSLEGSTGELFF. The DNA of the CDR3 is TGTGCCAGCAGTTTGGAGGGTAGCACCGGGGAGCTGTTTTTT.

This clonotype was observed at least ten times. The V call is TRBV20-1, the J call TRBJ2-1; 11 nucleotides match TRBD2. V lost 4 bases and J lost 4; bases outside the gene matches: 6. This CDR3 has 15 residues. CDR1 and CDR2 (germline): DFQATT, SNEGSKA (reference sequence). CDR3 nucleotides: TGCAGTGCTATGGGACTAGCGGAGGTATACAATGAGCAGTTCTTC. Translating gives CSAMGLAEVYNEQFF.

In this sample, this clonotype turned up many times. This chain connects TRBV20-1 to TRBJ2-1, with TRBD2 identical over 10 bases. Germline assignment: CDR1 DFQATT and CDR2 SNEGSKA (reference sequence). There are 17 residues in the CDR3. Trimming took 0 bases from V and 4 from J; bases not matched to a gene: 9. The CDR3 here is CSARDGTSGTGYNEQFF. DNA of the CDR3: TGCAGTGCTAGAGATGGTACTAGCGGGACGGGGTACAATGAGCAGTTCTTC.

This clonotype appeared many times. This chain connects TRBV6-1 to TRBJ1-3; no clear D. The CDR3 extends over 12 amino acids. The germline V and J ends were trimmed by 6 bases and 3 bases, with 6 bases remaining between them. Germline assignment: CDR1 MNHNS and CDR2 SASEGT. The CDR3 loop reads CASRAVGNTIYF. Here the CDR3 DNA reads TGTGCCAGCAGGGCAGTTGGAAACACCATATATTTT.

The J gene is TRBJ2-1, the V gene TRBV7-9, with D possibly matching TRBD2 (6 bases). Germline V CDR1 and CDR2: SEHNR, FQNEAQ (reference sequence). V shed 6 bases and J shed 2 bases, with 17 bases lying between them. The CDR3 spans 16 residues. The CDR3 nucleotides read TGTGCCAGCAGTTATATCACTAGCAGAGCCTACAATGAGCAGTTCTTC. Encoded protein: CASSYITSRAYNEQFF.

This clonotype occurred a few times. The chain links TRBV7-9 to TRBJ2-7, with 9 nucleotides matching TRBD1. The CDR3 runs 12 residues. Unmatched junction bases numbered 2, after V lost 6 bases and J lost 5 bases. Germline CDR1 SEHNR, CDR2 FQNEAQ (reference sequence). The CDR3: CASSRQGDEQYF. DNA for the CDR3: TGTGCCAGCAGTCGACAGGGGGACGAGCAGTACTTC.

This clonotype appeared many times. The J gene is TRBJ1-4, the V gene TRBV29-1; D gene unclear. The V gene's germline CDR1 is SQVTM and CDR2 ANQGSEA. The V and J ends lost 0 bases and 4 bases respectively, with 6 bases between them. This CDR3 region has 13 residues. The CDR3 loop reads CSVEDGYNEKLFF. The CDR3, as DNA: TGCAGCGTTGAAGATGGTTATAATGAAAAACTGTTTTTT.

This clonotype was observed at least ten times. CDR3 DNA: TGCAGTGCTAGAGAAACAGGGGGCGCAACTCTTGGGGCCAACGTCCTGACTTTC. Encoded protein: CSARETGGATLGANVLTF. The rearrangement links TRBV20-1 to TRBJ2-6; 9 bases agree with TRBD1. The CDR3 runs 18 residues. Germline V gene data show CDR1 as DFQATT and CDR2 as SNEGSKA (reference sequence). The J segment lost 3 bases and the V segment lost 0 bases, leaving 9 bases of the junction unmatched.